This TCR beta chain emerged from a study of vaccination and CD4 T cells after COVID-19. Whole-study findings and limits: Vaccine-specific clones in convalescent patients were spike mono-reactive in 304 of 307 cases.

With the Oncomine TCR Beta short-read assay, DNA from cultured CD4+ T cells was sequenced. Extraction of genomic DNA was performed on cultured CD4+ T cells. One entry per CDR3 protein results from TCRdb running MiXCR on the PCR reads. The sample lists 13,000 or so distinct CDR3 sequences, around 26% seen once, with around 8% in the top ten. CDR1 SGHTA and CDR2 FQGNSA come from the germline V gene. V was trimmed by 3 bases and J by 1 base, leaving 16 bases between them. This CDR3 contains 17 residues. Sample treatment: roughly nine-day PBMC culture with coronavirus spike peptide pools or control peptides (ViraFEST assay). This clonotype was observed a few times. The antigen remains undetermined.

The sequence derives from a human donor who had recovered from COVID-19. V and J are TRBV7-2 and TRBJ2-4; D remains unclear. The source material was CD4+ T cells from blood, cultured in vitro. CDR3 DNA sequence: TGTGCCAGCAGCTTCCCCCGGGTAGGCGCCGCCAAAAACATTCAGTACTTC. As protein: CASSFPRVGAAKNIQYF.